One and the same sample provided the 6 T cell receptor beta chains below, sequenced in a study of neurological immune-mediated disorders. TCRdb re-called the 5' RACE reads with MiXCR, one entry per CDR3 protein. The profile shows roughly 50,000 distinct CDR3 sequences, 9.5% to 15% of them singletons. Sequencing input: PBMCs. Every receptor here comes from a woman in her sixties with HTLV-1-associated myelopathy (HAM/TSP).

The rearrangement uses TRBV5-1 and TRBJ2-5, with D possibly TRBD1 on 5 matching bases. The CDR3 length is 15 residues. The germline gives CDR1 SGHRS, CDR2 YFSETQ. The V and J ends lost 2 bases and 4 bases respectively, with 15 bases between them. The CDR3 spells CASSLGAIDVETQYF. CDR3 nucleotides: TGCGCCAGCAGCTTAGGGGCCATTGACGTAGAGACCCAGTACTTC.

Only a few counts were recorded for this clonotype. This chain joins TRBV5-1 and TRBJ2-1, with D possibly matching TRBD2 (6 bases). CDR1 SGHRS and CDR2 YFSETQ come from the germline V gene. V was cut by 2 bases and J by 4 bases, with 19 bases left in between. The CDR3 is 17 residues long. The chain's CDR3 is CASSLGSGREDYNEQFF. DNA for the CDR3: TGCGCCAGCAGCTTAGGATCTGGGCGGGAAGATTACAATGAGCAGTTCTTC.

There are many counts of this clonotype. This chain links TRBV5-1 with TRBJ2-3, with D unresolved. The CDR3 totals 14 residues. Trimming pared 0 bases from V and 6 bases from J, leaving 11 bases between. Germline-derived CDR1 and CDR2 are SGHRS and YFSETQ. CDR3 in DNA: TGCGCCAGCAGCTTGGGTCTAGTAGCTGATACGCAGTATTTT. Amino acid sequence: CASSLGLVADTQYF.

This clonotype was observed many times. The chain couples TRBV5-1 to TRBJ2-4; TRBD2 aligns across 8 bases. This CDR3 is built from 17 residues. Germline CDR1 is SGHRS and CDR2 is YFSETQ. V lost 4 bases, J lost 1 base, and 10 bases stayed unmatched. CDR3 DNA sequence: TGCGCCAGCAGCGTCGGGGGGGGCCCGGGGGCCAAAAACATTCAGTACTTC. It codes for CASSVGGGPGAKNIQYF. The entire variable domain, with the rest obtained from reference TRBV5-1 and TRBJ2-4, is as follows: KAGVTQTPRYLIKTRGQQVTLSCSPISGHRSVSWYQQTPGQGLQFLFEYFSETQRNKGNFPGRFSGRQFSNSRSEMNVSTLELGDSALYLCASSVGGGPGAKNIQYFGAGTRLSVL.

This clonotype was recorded many times. This chain connects TRBV4-1 to TRBJ2-5; D is unresolved. The CDR3 runs to 15 residues. Looked up from germline, CDR1 is MGHRA and CDR2 is YSYEKL. The V end was cut by 0 bases, the J end by 7 bases, with 15 bases between. In DNA, the CDR3 is TGCGCCAGCAGCCAAGATATATCTCCAACGGGGACCCAGTACTTC. This gives the protein CASSQDISPTGTQYF.

This clonotype was observed many times. This chain joins TRBV20-1 and TRBJ2-1; TRBD2 matches 16 bases. This CDR3 contains 15 residues. J lost 14 bases, V lost 3 bases, and 10 bases had no gene match. Germline V gene lookup returns CDR1 DFQATT and CDR2 SNEGSKA (reference sequence). This chain's CDR3 is CSARDPGLAGGPEFF. The DNA of the CDR3 is TGCAGTGCTAGGGATCCGGGACTAGCGGGAGGGCCGGAGTTCTTC.